The 6 T cell receptor beta chains given below trace back to one sample, sequenced in a study of blood T cell repertoires in COVID-19. Using immunoSEQ multiplex PCR, the repertoire was profiled, and TCRdb retains in-frame clones only, with some absent. The repertoire holds under 200,000 clones, roughly 80% seen once, with roughly 6.4% in the top ten. Sequencing input: peripheral blood. The origin of the receptors is a man in his sixties with acute or convalescent COVID-19.

CDR3 nucleotide sequence: TGTGCCAGCAGTTACGGGACAGGGGGATCACCCCTCCACTTT. As protein: CASSYGTGGSPLHF. The genes are TRBV6-2 or TRBV6-3 and TRBJ1-6, with 11 bases lining up with TRBD1. The CDR3 is 14 amino acids. From germline, CDR1 is MNHEY and CDR2 SVGEGT. Germline trimming cut 2 bases from V and 10 bases from J; bases unmatched to any gene: 1.

V and J are TRBV5-5 and TRBJ2-7; 7 bases agree with TRBD2. Germline loops: CDR1 SGHKS, CDR2 YYEKEE (reference sequence). This CDR3 is built from 14 residues. The trim removed 4 bases at V and 3 bases at J, leaving 7 bases unmatched. This CDR3 is CASSQVGGNYEQYF. The CDR3 nucleotides are TGTGCCAGCAGCCAGGTGGGAGGGAACTACGAGCAGTACTTC.

This clone was seen a handful of times. The J gene is TRBJ2-1, the V gene TRBV19; 9 nucleotides line up with TRBD1. This CDR3 spans 14 amino acids. Germline V CDR1 and CDR2: LNHDA, SQIVND (reference sequence). J was trimmed by 4 bases and V by 10 bases; bases with no gene match: 8. CDR3 DNA: TGTGCCACTGCGGACAGGGGACTATACAATGAGCAGTTCTTC. Amino acids: CATADRGLYNEQFF.

This chain uses TRBV7-2 with TRBJ1-1; no reliable D call. Looked up from germline, CDR1 is SGHTA and CDR2 is FQGNSA. The CDR3 is made up of 14 amino acids. Trimming shortened V by 2 bases and J by 0 bases, and 7 bases separated the two germline ends. CDR3 sequence (DNA): TGTGCCAGCAGCTTAAGGCGGATGAACACTGAAGCTTTCTTT. Its protein is CASSLRRMNTEAFF.

The CDR3 DNA sequence: TGCGCCAGCAGCTTGTTGGGCGCGGGGGGCTTGGATACGCAGTATTTT. This encodes CASSLLGAGGLDTQYF. The genes are TRBV5-1 and TRBJ2-3, with 8 bases identical to TRBD2. Unmatched junction bases numbered 10, after V lost 1 base and J lost 6 bases. The CDR3 runs 16 residues. The V gene's germline CDR1 is SGHRS and CDR2 YFSETQ.

The rearrangement uses TRBV6-6 and TRBJ2-3; D remains ambiguous. CDR1 MNHNY and CDR2 SVGAGI come from the germline V gene (reference sequence). Trimming pared 7 bases from V and 2 bases from J, leaving 13 bases between. The CDR3 loop spans 14 amino acids. The CDR3 here is CASNEDSSTDTQYF. CDR3 in DNA: TGTGCCAGCAACGAAGATAGCTCCACAGATACGCAGTATTTT.